This record looks at one TCR beta chain sequence and its context. The data stem from a study of T-cell reconstitution after alpha-beta-depleted transplantation in children. Library preparation (for TCRbeta) was performed with unique molecular identifiers. TCRdb ran MiXCR on the PCR reads and lists one entry per CDR3 protein. The sample carries 400,000 to 500,000 distinct CDR3 sequences, about a tenth recorded once. The sequence was obtained from a human donor who donated a stem cell graft to a child with acute myeloid leukemia. The source material was PBMCs from the stem cell graft donor, sampled from the stem cell graft.

DNA for the CDR3: TGTGCCAGCAGCTTGGAAAGCCAGACCCAGTACTTC. Its translation: CASSLESQTQYF. J is TRBJ2-5 and V is TRBV5-6; the D is unclear. This CDR3 comprises 12 residues. Trimming removed 0 bases at V and 6 bases at J, with 6 bases between. Germline CDR1 and CDR2: SGHDT and YYEEEE.